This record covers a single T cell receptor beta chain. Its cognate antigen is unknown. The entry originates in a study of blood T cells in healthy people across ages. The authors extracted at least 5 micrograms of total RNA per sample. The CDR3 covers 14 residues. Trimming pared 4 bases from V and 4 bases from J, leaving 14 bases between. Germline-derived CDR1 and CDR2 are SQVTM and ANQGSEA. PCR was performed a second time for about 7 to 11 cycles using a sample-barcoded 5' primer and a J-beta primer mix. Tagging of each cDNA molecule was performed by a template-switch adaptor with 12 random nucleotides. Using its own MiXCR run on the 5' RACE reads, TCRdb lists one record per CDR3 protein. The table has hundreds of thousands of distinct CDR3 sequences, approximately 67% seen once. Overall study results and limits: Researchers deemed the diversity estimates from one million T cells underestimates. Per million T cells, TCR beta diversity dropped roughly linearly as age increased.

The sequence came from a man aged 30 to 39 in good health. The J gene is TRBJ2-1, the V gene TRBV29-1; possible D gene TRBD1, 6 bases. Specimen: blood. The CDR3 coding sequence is TGCAGCGTTGTCCCGGGACAACGGTACAATGAGCAGTTCTTC. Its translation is CSVVPGQRYNEQFF.